This TCR beta chain was found in a study of T cell responses to AZD1222 COVID-19 vaccine. Overall study findings and caveats: Reports say nearly half of spike-specific TCRs go after unmutated variant regions.

Assay used: immunoSEQ multiplex PCR; TCRdb lists only in-frame clones, some missing. The table records around 150,000 clones, roughly 90% of them present only once. Comments on this clone: The antigen remains unidentified.

The CDR3 has 14 residues. Between the trimmed V and J ends, which lost 1 base and 6 bases, there was a span of 11 bases. Germline V gene data show CDR1 as SGHNT and CDR2 as YYREEE (reference sequence). The sample was peripheral blood, taken on day 0 of AZD1222 vaccination. The sequence derives from an adult in good health. This sequence joins TRBV5-4 and TRBJ1-5; D unresolved. In DNA, the CDR3 is TGTGCCAGCAGCTTGCTGGGCGTCATTCAGCCCCAGCATTTT. Amino acid sequence: CASSLLGVIQPQHF.